This T cell receptor beta chain was observed in a study of long-term antiretroviral therapy in people with HIV. Version v3.0 of the immunoSEQ assay ran at survey level. Assay used: immunoSEQ multiplex PCR; TCRdb lists only in-frame clones, some missing. Here the sample spans around 21,000 clones, 85% being singletons. The CDR3 extends over 13 amino acids. Germline lookup yields CDR1 MDHEN and CDR2 SYDVKM. The V and J ends lost 5 bases and 4 bases respectively, with 9 bases between them. V and J are TRBV28 and TRBJ1-5; a possible D gene is TRBD1 (5 bases). Specimen: unsorted PBMCs, collected about 4 years after starting antiretroviral therapy. This receptor was obtained from a man younger than 30 with HIV. CDR3 loop: CASSVPGNQPQHF. CDR3 bases: TGTGCCAGCAGTGTTCCAGGGAATCAGCCCCAGCATTTT.